This T cell receptor beta chain is drawn from a study of blood T cell repertoires in COVID-19. Study-wide background: Acute and convalescent COVID-19 specimens originated in the United States, Italy and Spain.

In the authors' methods: How many nucleated cells were present was estimated from reference gene primer amplification. TCRdb's copy holds only in-frame clones and misses some; the assay was immunoSEQ multiplex PCR. That table supplies the V and J calls and clone size; D and trimming were determined from the DNA. In the table there are about 190,000 clones, roughly four fifths of which are singletons. Trimming left V 5 bases short and J 0 bases short, with 13 bases between. From germline, CDR1 is MDHEN and CDR2 SYDVKM. The CDR3 is made up of 15 amino acids. The sequencing input was peripheral blood. This chain uses TRBV28 with TRBJ1-1; a weak D match, TRBD1 (6 bases). The sequence derives from a woman between 40 and 50 years old with acute or convalescent COVID-19. The CDR3 protein is CASSLFTGMNTEAFF. CDR3 DNA sequence: TGTGCCAGCAGTCTCTTTACAGGGATGAACACTGAAGCTTTCTTT.